This T cell receptor (beta chain) was profiled in a study of spatial heterogeneity in lung cancer. Time point specified: sample taken at primary tumor resection. The input material, whole RNA from tumor, nontumor lung or frozen PBMC, was sequenced unsorted. The donor group consisted of 72 patients who had untreated, early-stage non-small cell lung cancer. This clonotype turned up a few times. Antigen unknown. A distinct unique molecular identifier was carried by each TCR cDNA molecule. From the 5' RACE reads, TCRdb called clonotypes with MiXCR, one entry per CDR3 protein. The table has about 45,000 distinct CDR3 sequences, approximately 7% seen once; the top ten hold 43%. Study-wide results and caveats: At resection, ubiquitous expanded tumor TCRs appeared in blood more than at follow-up.

The clonotype comes from a female donor with early-stage non-small cell lung cancer. The specimen was PBMCs, collected at surgery.

This chain's CDR3 is CASSYQLVGYNEQFF. The CDR3, as DNA: TGTGCCAGCAGTTATCAACTAGTCGGCTACAATGAGCAGTTCTTC. V gene TRBV6-2 or TRBV6-3 combines with J gene TRBJ2-1; TRBD2 might be the D (5 bases). V lost 3 bases to trimming and J lost 3 bases, with 12 bases between them. The CDR3 covers 15 residues. Germline V gives CDR1 MNHEY, CDR2 SVGEGT.